One and the same sample provided the 3 T cell receptor beta chains below, sequenced in a study of CD8+ T cells in alopecia areata listed by TCRdb under 2018. The library was built by means of the immunoSEQ multiplex PCR assay. To provide template for TCR sequencing, every sample had RNA extracted and reverse transcribed into cDNA. This immuneACCESS table, as held by TCRdb, lists in-frame sequences with V and J called but not all clones. Of the missing ones, under half trace to an unresolved V gene in checked studies; the others have no known cause. Recorded for this sample are about 210,000 clones; 66% of them occurred a single time. The ten largest clones capture roughly 1.2% of the sample. The treatment or condition label here, explained by the study, means: oral pan-JAK inhibitor, 5-10 mg twice daily. Sequences were derived from CD4+ T cells sorted from blood, sampled at roughly week 45, from a patient treated with tofacitinib. The receptor set was obtained from a human donor with alopecia areata.

The chain recombines TRBV6-1 with TRBJ2-3, with 10 bases identical to TRBD2. The CDR3 sequence is 14 residues long. Germline V gene lookup returns CDR1 MNHNS and CDR2 SASEGT. Trimming removed 7 bases from V and 4 bases from J; junction bases left unmatched: 5. The CDR3 DNA reads as TGTGCCAGCAAGGGGCTAGCGGGGGCAGATACGCAGTATTTT. It specifies CASKGLAGADTQYF.

This chain uses TRBV30 with TRBJ1-1; no firm D call. Deletions cut 5 bases from V and 1 base from J, with 5 bases between. Germline V lookup: CDR1 GTSNPN, CDR2 SVGIG (reference sequence). This CDR3 comprises 11 residues. CDR3 amino acids: CAWGKNTEAFF. The CDR3, as DNA: TGTGCCTGGGGTAAGAACACTGAAGCTTTCTTT.

The table lists this clone with a count of one. The chain recombines TRBV19 with TRBJ1-2, with TRBD1 matching over 7 bases. This CDR3 comprises 13 residues. From germline, CDR1 is LNHDA and CDR2 SQIVND (reference sequence). The ends lost 5 bases at V and 12 bases at J; junction bases unmatched: 12. The CDR3 DNA is TGTGCCAGTAGTTCCACCCTACAGGGGAGGAACACCTTC. Encoded protein: CASSSTLQGRNTF. Full variable domain (rest looked up from reference TRBV19 and TRBJ1-2): DGGITQSPKYLFRKEGQNVTLSCEQNLNHDAMYWYRQDPGQGLRLIYYSQIVNDFQKGDIAEGYSVSREKKESFPLTVTSAQKNPTAFYLCASSSTLQGRNTFGSGTRLTVV.